The next 17 T cell receptor beta chains were all read from a single sample in a study of blood T cell repertoires in COVID-19. Data came from immunoSEQ multiplex PCR; TCRdb stores just in-frame clones and leaves some out. Of approximately 240,000 clones listed, around 85% are singletons. The sequencing input was peripheral blood. The receptors stem from a woman younger than 45 who had recovered from COVID-19.

The chain has TRBV5-6 and TRBJ2-3; TRBD1 might be the D (5 bases). CDR3 length equals 17 residues. Germline V lookup: CDR1 SGHDT, CDR2 YYEEEE. The ends were cut back, 2 bases at V and 4 bases at J, with 20 bases in the middle. The CDR3 bases are TGTGCCAGCAGCTTAGGTCAGGGTAGTTTCATGGCAGATACGCAGTATTTT. Amino acid sequence: CASSLGQGSFMADTQYF.

The chain employs TRBV5-1 and TRBJ2-3; a weak D match, TRBD1 (6 bases). The germline V gene encodes CDR1 SGHRS and CDR2 YFSETQ. The CDR3 sequence is 16 residues long. V lost 0 bases to trimming and J lost 1 base, with 12 bases between them. CDR3 coding DNA: TGCGCCAGCAGCTTGGGGGGGCTAGTCGGCACAGATACGCAGTATTTT. Translated, it gives CASSLGGLVGTDTQYF.

The chain recombines TRBV4-2 with TRBJ2-5; TRBD2 might be the D (5 bases). Deletions cut 0 bases from V and 9 bases from J, with 11 bases between. This CDR3 region has 13 residues. CDR1 is LGHNA, CDR2 YNFKEQ, per germline. The CDR3 here is CASSQEANSAQYF. The CDR3 bases are TGTGCCAGCAGCCAAGAGGCCAATAGCGCCCAGTACTTC.

Only one count was recorded for this clone. The chain couples TRBV6-5 to TRBJ1-5, with 8 bases that match TRBD1. Germline loops: CDR1 MNHEY, CDR2 SVGAGI. The CDR3 covers 15 residues. V lost 11 bases to trimming and J lost 2 bases; unmatched junction nucleotides: 11. The CDR3 loop is CAGQTTGEGNQPQHF. In DNA, the CDR3 is TGTGCCGGACAAACGACAGGGGAGGGCAATCAGCCCCAGCATTTT.

This clone has a single count. The chain combines TRBV7-2 with TRBJ2-2; 8 positions agree with TRBD1. With 6 bases clipped from V and 4 bases from J, the junction kept 10 bases outside the gene matches. Germline V gives CDR1 SGHTA, CDR2 FQGNSA. This CDR3 is built from 16 residues. The CDR3 bases are TGTGCCAGCAGATCCCCAGGGGGCTCTCTCACCGGGGAGCTGTTTTTT. It codes for CASRSPGGSLTGELFF.

The J gene is TRBJ1-4, the V gene TRBV7-9; 8 bases match TRBD1. V gave up 1 base and J gave up 6 bases; unmatched junction bases: 4. CDR3 length: 15 amino acids. Germline values: CDR1 SEHNR, CDR2 FQNEAQ (reference sequence). CDR3 sequence (DNA): TGTGCCAGCAGCTTAGTTGGACAGGGAGATGAAAAACTGTTTTTT. Its translation is CASSLVGQGDEKLFF.

The CDR3 is CASSFDLNTEAFF. CDR3 bases: TGTGCCAGCAGCTTCGACTTGAACACTGAAGCTTTCTTT. The chain employs TRBV7-9 and TRBJ1-1; D remains ambiguous. This CDR3 comprises 13 residues. The germline V gene has CDR1 SEHNR and CDR2 FQNEAQ (reference sequence). Trimming shortened V by 3 bases and J by 0 bases, and 5 bases separated the two germline ends.

The chain uses TRBV2 and TRBJ2-7; no reliable D call. Germline CDR1 and CDR2: SNHLY and FYNNEI. V lost 10 bases, J lost 5 bases, and 15 bases lay in between. This CDR3 has 12 residues. CDR3 DNA sequence: TGTGCCACCACCCCGGTCCTAGACGAGCAGTACTTC. Protein product: CATTPVLDEQYF.

The chain has TRBV7-9 and TRBJ2-1; TRBD2 aligns across 9 bases. Losses at the gene ends were 5 bases for V and 4 bases for J; bases not matched to a gene: 12. CDR3 length: 17 amino acids. Germline V gene lookup returns CDR1 SEHNR and CDR2 FQNEAQ (reference sequence). The DNA of the CDR3 is TGTGCCAGCAGCCCATCAGTAGCGGGGGCGATTTACAATGAGCAGTTCTTC. Protein: CASSPSVAGAIYNEQFF.

The chain carries TRBV5-5 and TRBJ2-1; 9 bases map to TRBD2. Looked up from germline, CDR1 is SGHKS and CDR2 is YYEKEE (reference sequence). This CDR3 has 17 residues. The trim removed 4 bases at V and 9 bases at J, leaving 17 bases unmatched. The CDR3 protein is CASSHLSLAGGRVEQFF. Written as DNA, the CDR3 is TGTGCCAGCAGCCACCTCTCCCTGGCGGGGGGGCGGGTTGAGCAGTTCTTC.

The V and J genes are TRBV6-1 and TRBJ1-5; D gene unclear. This CDR3 contains 13 residues. CDR1 and CDR2 from the germline V gene are MNHNS and SASEGT. V dropped 0 bases and J dropped 5 bases, with 5 bases sitting between them. CDR3 sequence reads: CASSEAGYQPQHF. In DNA form, the CDR3 reads TGTGCCAGCAGTGAAGCGGGCTATCAGCCCCAGCATTTT.

The sample holds a few counts of this clone. V and J are TRBV7-2 and TRBJ1-2, with a tentative D call TRBD1 (5 bases). This CDR3 spans 14 amino acids. The ends were cut back, 3 bases at V and 4 bases at J, with 12 bases in the middle. In germline, CDR1 is SGHTA, CDR2 FQGNSA. CDR3 loop: CASSFPAQGYGYTF. DNA for the CDR3: TGTGCCAGCAGCTTTCCCGCGCAGGGCTATGGCTACACCTTC.

This chain uses TRBV19 with TRBJ1-5, with no clear D. The germline gives CDR1 LNHDA, CDR2 SQIVND (reference sequence). The CDR3 totals 16 residues. V lost 0 bases and J 7 bases, leaving 16 bases between the germline ends. The CDR3 DNA reads TGTGCCAGTAGTATAGATCTATCCCGGGGAGTACAGCCCCAGCATTTT. As protein: CASSIDLSRGVQPQHF.

This rearrangement joins TRBV27 to TRBJ2-7; D may be TRBD1 (6 bases). The ends were cut back, 4 bases at V and 2 bases at J, with 9 bases in the middle. Germline-derived CDR1 and CDR2 are MNHEY and SMNVEV (reference sequence). The CDR3 length is 13 residues. CDR3 loop: CASSYQGTYEQYF. For the CDR3, the DNA is TGTGCCAGCAGTTACCAGGGGACCTACGAGCAGTACTTC.

This chain joins TRBV5-1 and TRBJ2-5, with 10 bases lining up with TRBD1. This CDR3 has 15 amino acids. Germline V gives CDR1 SGHRS, CDR2 YFSETQ. Trimming removed 0 bases from V and 3 bases from J; junction bases left unmatched: 2. The CDR3 region is CASSLVGTGEETQYF. In DNA, the CDR3 is TGCGCCAGCAGCTTGGTGGGGACAGGGGAAGAGACCCAGTACTTC.

The chain carries TRBV5-1 and TRBJ2-7; 11 bases line up with TRBD2. This CDR3 spans 15 amino acids. V trimming: 4 bases; J trimming: 3 bases; junction bases outside the gene matches: 6. Germline V lookup: CDR1 SGHRS, CDR2 YFSETQ. The CDR3 spells CASSPRLAGIYEQYF. DNA of the CDR3: TGCGCCAGCAGCCCGCGACTAGCGGGGATCTACGAGCAGTACTTC.

The V call is TRBV6-2 or TRBV6-3, the J call TRBJ2-6; TRBD1 is a possible D gene (6 bases). V was shortened by 2 bases and J by 1 base, with 12 bases between the two germline ends. The germline CDR1 and CDR2 sequences are MNHEY and SVGEGT. The CDR3 runs to 17 residues. The CDR3: CASSYGRGGSGANVLTF. The CDR3 DNA reads as TGTGCCAGCAGTTACGGCAGAGGGGGTTCTGGGGCCAACGTCCTGACTTTC.